These T cell receptor beta chains were read from a single sample in a study of blood T cell repertoires in COVID-19. The table came from immunoSEQ multiplex PCR; TCRdb's copy has only in-frame clones and leaves some out. The sample records roughly 120,000 clones, roughly nine tenths being singletons. Source material: peripheral blood. These receptors all come from a man over 45 with active COVID-19. The CDR3 runs from the conserved cysteine through the conserved F or W.

V gene,CDR3 protein
TRBV2,CASSDSPGELFF
TRBV9,CASSVGPAGGGTGELFF
TRBV3-1/TRBV3-2,CASSDRANTEAFF
TRBV18,CASSVGQTETQYF
TRBV3-1/TRBV3-2,CASSPVRGNYNSPLHF
TRBV3-1/TRBV3-2,CASSQVGETQYF
TRBV29-1,CSVELTGARITDTQYF
TRBV7-3,CASSFGSRGSQETQYF
TRBV5-1,CASSLGRRNTEAFF
TRBV12-3/TRBV12-4,CASSPRGTQYF